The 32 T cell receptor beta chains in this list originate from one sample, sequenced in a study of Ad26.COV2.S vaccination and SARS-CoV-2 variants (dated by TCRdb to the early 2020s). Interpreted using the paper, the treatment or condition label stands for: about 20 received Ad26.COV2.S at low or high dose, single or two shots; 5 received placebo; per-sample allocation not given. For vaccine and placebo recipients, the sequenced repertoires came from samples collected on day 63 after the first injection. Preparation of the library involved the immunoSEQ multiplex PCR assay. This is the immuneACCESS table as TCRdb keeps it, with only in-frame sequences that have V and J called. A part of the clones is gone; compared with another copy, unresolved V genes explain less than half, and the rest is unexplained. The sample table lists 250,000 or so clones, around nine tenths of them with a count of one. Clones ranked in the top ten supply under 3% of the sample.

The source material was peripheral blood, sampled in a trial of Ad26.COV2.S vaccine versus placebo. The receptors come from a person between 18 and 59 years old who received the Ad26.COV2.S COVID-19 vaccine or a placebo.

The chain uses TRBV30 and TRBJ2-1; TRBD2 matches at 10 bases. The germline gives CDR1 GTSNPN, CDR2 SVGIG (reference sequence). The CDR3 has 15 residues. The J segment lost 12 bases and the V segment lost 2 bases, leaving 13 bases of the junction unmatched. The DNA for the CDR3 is TGTGCCTGGAGTCATTTTAGCGGGGGGCCAAGTGGGCAGTTCTTC. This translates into CAWSHFSGGPSGQFF.

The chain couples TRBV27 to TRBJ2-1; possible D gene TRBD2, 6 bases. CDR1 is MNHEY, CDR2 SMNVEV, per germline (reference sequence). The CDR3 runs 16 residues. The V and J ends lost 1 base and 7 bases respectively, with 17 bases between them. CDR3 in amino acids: CASSLLGTGSTNEQFF. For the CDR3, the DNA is TGTGCCAGCAGTTTATTGGGGACCGGGAGTACTAATGAGCAGTTCTTC.

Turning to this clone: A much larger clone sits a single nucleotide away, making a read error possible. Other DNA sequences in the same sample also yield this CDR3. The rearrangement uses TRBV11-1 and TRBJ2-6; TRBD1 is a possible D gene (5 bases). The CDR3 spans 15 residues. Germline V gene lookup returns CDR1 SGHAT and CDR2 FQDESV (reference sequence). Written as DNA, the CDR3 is TGTGCCAGCAGCTTATCCCAGGCTGGGGCCAACGTCCTAACTTTC. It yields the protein CASSLSQAGANVLTF.

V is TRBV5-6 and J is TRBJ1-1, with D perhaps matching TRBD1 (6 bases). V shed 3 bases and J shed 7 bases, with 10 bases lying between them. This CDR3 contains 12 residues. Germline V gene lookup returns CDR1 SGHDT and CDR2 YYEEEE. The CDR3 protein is CASSYLDSEAFF. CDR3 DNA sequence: TGTGCCAGCAGCTACCTGGACAGTGAAGCTTTCTTT. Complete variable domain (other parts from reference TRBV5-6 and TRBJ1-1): DAGVTQSPTHLIKTRGQQVTLRCSPKSGHDTVSWYQQALGQGPQFIFQYYEEEERQRGNFPDRFSGHQFPNYSSELNVNALLLGDSALYLCASSYLDSEAFFGQGTRLTVV.

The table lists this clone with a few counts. CDR3 in amino acids: CASSPSTGANSPLHF. The CDR3 bases are TGTGCCAGCTCACCGTCGACAGGGGCTAATTCACCCCTCCACTTT. The rearrangement links TRBV18 to TRBJ1-6; 8 bases are shared with TRBD1. The CDR3 totals 15 residues. CDR1 is KGHSH, CDR2 LQKENI, per germline. V was pared by 3 bases and J by 6 bases, with 4 bases of the junction left unmatched.

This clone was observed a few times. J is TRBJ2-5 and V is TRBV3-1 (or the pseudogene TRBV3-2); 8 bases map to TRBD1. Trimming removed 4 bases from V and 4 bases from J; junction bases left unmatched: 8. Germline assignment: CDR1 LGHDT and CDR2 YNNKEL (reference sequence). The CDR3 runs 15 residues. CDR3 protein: CASSRGQGMRETQYF. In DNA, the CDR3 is TGTGCCAGCAGCCGCGGACAGGGTATGCGAGAGACCCAGTACTTC.

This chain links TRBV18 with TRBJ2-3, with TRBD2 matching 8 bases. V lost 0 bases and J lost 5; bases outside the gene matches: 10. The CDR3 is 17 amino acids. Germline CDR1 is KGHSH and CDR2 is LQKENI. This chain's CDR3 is CASSPPGIAGMVDTQYF. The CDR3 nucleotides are TGTGCCAGCTCACCACCGGGGATAGCGGGAATGGTAGATACGCAGTATTTT.

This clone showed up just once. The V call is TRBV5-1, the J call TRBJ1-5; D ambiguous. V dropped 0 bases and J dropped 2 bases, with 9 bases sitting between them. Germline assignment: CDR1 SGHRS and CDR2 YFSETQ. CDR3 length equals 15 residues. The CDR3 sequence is CASSLDGMGNQPQHF. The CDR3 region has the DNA TGCGCCAGCAGCTTGGACGGGATGGGCAATCAGCCCCAGCATTTT.

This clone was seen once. Here the CDR3 reads CASSYSSGSTEAFF. The CDR3 DNA follows: TGTGCCAGCAGTTACTCTTCAGGGAGCACTGAAGCTTTCTTT. The rearrangement links TRBV6-6 to TRBJ1-1; maybe TRBD1 (5 bases). The CDR3 extends over 14 amino acids. Per the germline V gene, CDR1 is MNHNY and CDR2 is SVGAGI (reference sequence). With 0 bases removed from V and 4 bases from J, the gap between germline ends came to 9 bases.

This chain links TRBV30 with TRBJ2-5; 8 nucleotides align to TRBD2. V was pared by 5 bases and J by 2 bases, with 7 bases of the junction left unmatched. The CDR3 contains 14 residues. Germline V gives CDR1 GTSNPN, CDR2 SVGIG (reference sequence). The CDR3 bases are TGTGCCTGGGAAGCGGGAGTGGGGCAAGAGACCCAGTACTTC. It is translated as CAWEAGVGQETQYF.

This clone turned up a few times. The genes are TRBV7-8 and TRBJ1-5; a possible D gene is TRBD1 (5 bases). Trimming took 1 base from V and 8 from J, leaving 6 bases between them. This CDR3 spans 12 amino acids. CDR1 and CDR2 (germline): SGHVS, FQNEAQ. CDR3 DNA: TGTGCCAGCAGCTTAGGGGGCAAGCCCCAGCATTTT. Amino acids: CASSLGGKPQHF.

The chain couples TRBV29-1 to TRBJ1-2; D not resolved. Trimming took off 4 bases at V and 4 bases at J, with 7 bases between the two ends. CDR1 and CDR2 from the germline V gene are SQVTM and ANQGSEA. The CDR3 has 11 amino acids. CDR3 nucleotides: TGCAGCGTTGTGGAGGGCTATGGCTACACCTTC. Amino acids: CSVVEGYGYTF.

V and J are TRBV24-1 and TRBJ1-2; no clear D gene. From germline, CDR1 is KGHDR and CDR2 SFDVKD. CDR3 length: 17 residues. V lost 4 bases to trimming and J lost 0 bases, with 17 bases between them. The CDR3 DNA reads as TGTGCCACCAGTGACTCTCAGGACCGCCCCTCTAACTATGGCTACACCTTC. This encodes CATSDSQDRPSNYGYTF.

Written as DNA, the CDR3 is TGCGCCAGCAGCCAAGACGGCACAGCCGGAGAGACCCAGTACTTC. The encoded protein is CASSQDGTAGETQYF. The rearrangement links TRBV4-3 to TRBJ2-5, with no clear D. The germline gives CDR1 LGHNA, CDR2 YSLEER. The CDR3 has 15 residues. V was trimmed by 0 bases and J by 4 bases, leaving 12 bases between them.

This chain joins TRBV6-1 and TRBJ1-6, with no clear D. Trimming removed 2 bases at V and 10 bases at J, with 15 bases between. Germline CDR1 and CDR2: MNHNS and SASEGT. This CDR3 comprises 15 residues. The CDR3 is CASSEIGGSRSPLHF. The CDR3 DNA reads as TGTGCCAGCAGTGAAATCGGAGGGAGTCGATCACCCCTCCACTTT.

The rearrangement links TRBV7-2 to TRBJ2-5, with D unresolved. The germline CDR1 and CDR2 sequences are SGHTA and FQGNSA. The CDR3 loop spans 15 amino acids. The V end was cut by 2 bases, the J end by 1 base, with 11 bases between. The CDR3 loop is CASSLFAMTQETQYF. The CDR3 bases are TGTGCCAGCAGCTTATTCGCAATGACCCAAGAGACCCAGTACTTC.

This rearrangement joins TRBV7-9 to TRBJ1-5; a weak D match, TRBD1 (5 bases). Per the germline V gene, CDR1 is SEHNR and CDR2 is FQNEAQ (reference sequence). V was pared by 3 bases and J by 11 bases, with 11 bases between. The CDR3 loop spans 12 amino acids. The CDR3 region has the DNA TGTGCCAGCAGCTTGGGGGATTATACCCAGCATTTT. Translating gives CASSLGDYTQHF.

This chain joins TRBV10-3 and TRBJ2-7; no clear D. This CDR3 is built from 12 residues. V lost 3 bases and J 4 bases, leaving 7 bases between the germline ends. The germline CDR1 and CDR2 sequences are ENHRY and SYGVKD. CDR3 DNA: TGTGCCATCAGTGACGGGCTTTACGAGCAGTACTTC. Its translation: CAISDGLYEQYF.

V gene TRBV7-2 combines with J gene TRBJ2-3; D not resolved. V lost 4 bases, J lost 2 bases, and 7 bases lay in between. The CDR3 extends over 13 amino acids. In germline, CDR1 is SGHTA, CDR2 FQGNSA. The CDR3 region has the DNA TGTGCCAGCAGCTCAGACTTCACAGATACGCAGTATTTT. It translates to CASSSDFTDTQYF. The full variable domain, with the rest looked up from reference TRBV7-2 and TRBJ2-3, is GAGVSQSPSNKVTEKGKDVELRCDPISGHTALYWYRQSLGQGLEFLIYFQGNSAPDKSGLPSDRFSAERTGGSVSTLTIQRTQQEDSAVYLCASSSDFTDTQYFGPGTRLTVL.

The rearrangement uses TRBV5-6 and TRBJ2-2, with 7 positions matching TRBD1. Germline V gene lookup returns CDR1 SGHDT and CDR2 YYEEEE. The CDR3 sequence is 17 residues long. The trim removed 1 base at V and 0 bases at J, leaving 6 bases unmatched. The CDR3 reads CASSLMSTGANTGELFF. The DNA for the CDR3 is TGTGCCAGCAGCTTGATGAGTACAGGGGCGAACACCGGGGAGCTGTTTTTT.

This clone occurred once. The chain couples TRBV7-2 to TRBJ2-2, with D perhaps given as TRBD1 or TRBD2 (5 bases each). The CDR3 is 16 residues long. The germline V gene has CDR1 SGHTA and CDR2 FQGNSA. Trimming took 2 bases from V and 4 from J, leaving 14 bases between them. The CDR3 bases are TGTGCCAGCAGCTTAACCGGGGACCCGGGCACCGGGGAGCTGTTTTTT. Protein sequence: CASSLTGDPGTGELFF.

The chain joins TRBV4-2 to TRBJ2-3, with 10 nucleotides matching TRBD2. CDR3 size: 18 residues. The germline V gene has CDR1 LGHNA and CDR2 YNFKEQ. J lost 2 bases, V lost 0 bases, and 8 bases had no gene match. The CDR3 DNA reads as TGTGCCAGCAGCCAAGATGTGGCTACTAGCGGGAACACAGATACGCAGTATTTT. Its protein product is CASSQDVATSGNTDTQYF.

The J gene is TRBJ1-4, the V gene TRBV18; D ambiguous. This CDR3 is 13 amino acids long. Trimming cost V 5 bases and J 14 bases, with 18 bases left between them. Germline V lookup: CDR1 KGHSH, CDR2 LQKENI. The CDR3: CASSTYHPGGLFF. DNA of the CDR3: TGTGCCAGCTCAACATACCATCCGGGAGGGCTGTTTTTT. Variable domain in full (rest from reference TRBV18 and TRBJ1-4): NAGVMQNPRHLVRRRGQEARLRCSPMKGHSHVYWYRQLPEEGLKFMVYLQKENIIDESGMPKERFSAEFPKEGPSILRIQQVVRGDSAAYFCASSTYHPGGLFFGSGTQLSVL.

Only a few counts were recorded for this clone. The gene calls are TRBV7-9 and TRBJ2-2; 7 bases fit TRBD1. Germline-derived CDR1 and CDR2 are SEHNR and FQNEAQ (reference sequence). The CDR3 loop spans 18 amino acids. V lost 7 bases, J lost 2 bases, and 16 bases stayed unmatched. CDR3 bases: TGTGCCAGCAACCCACATAGACAGGGAAGAGTTAACACCGGGGAGCTGTTTTTT. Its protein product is CASNPHRQGRVNTGELFF.

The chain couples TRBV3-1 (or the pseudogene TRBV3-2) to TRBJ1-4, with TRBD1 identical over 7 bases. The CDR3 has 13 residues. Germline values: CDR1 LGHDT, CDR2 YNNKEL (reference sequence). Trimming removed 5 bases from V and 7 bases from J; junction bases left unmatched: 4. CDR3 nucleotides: TGTGCCAGCAGCTTAGGGACAGCTGAAAAACTGTTTTTT. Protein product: CASSLGTAEKLFF.

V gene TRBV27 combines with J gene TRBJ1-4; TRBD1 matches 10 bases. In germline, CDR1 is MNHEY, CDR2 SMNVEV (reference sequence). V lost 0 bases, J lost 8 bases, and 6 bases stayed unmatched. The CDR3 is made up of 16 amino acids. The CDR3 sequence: CASSLSFGQGDEKLFF. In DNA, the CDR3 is TGTGCCAGCAGTTTATCGTTTGGACAGGGGGACGAAAAACTGTTTTTT. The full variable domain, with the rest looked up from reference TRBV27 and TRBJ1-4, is EAQVTQNPRYLITVTGKKLTVTCSQNMNHEYMSWYRQDPGLGLRQIYYSMNVEVTDKGDVPEGYKVSRKEKRNFPLILESPSPNQTSLYFCASSLSFGQGDEKLFFGSGTQLSVL.

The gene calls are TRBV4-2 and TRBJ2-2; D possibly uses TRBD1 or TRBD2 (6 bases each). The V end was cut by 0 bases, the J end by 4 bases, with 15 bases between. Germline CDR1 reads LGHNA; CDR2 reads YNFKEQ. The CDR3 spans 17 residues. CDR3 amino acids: CASSQEEWGAFTGELFF. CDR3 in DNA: TGTGCCAGCAGCCAAGAAGAGTGGGGGGCTTTCACCGGGGAGCTGTTTTTT.

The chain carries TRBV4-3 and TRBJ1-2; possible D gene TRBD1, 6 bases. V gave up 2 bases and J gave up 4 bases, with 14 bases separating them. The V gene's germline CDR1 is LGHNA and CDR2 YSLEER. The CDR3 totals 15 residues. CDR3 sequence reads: CASSQPETGRYGYTF. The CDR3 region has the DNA TGCGCCAGCAGCCAACCCGAGACAGGCCGCTATGGCTACACCTTC.

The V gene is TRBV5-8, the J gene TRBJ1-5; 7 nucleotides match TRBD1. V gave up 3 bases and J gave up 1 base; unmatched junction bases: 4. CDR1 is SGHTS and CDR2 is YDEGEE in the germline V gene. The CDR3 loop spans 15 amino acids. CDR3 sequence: CASSSRGLSNQPQHF. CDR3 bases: TGTGCCAGCAGCTCCAGGGGGTTGAGCAATCAGCCCCAGCATTTT.

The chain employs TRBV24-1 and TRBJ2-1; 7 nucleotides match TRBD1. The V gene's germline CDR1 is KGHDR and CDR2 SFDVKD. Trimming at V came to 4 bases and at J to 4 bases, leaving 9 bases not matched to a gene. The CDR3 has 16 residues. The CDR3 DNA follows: TGTGCCACCAGTGACCCTACGACAGGGTTTTACAATGAGCAGTTCTTC. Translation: CATSDPTTGFYNEQFF.

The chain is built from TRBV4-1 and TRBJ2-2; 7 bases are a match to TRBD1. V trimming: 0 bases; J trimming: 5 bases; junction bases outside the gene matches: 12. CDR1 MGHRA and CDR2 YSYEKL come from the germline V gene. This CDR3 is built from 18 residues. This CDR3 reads CASSQDVEGALRTGELFF. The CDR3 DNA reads TGCGCCAGCAGCCAAGATGTAGAGGGGGCGCTTAGGACCGGGGAGCTGTTTTTT.

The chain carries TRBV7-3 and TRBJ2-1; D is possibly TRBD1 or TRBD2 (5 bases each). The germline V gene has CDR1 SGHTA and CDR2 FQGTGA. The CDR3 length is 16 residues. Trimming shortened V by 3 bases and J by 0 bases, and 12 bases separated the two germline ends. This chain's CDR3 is CASSLVGGSSYNEQFF. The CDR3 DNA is TGTGCCAGCAGCTTGGTTGGGGGAAGCTCCTACAATGAGCAGTTCTTC. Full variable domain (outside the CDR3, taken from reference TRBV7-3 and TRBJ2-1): GAGVSQTPSNKVTEKGKYVELRCDPISGHTALYWYRQSLGQGPEFLIYFQGTGAADDSGLPNDRFFAVRPEGSVSTLKIQRTERGDSAVYLCASSLVGGSSYNEQFFGPGTRLTVL.